These 26 T cell receptor beta chains came from one sample sequenced in a study of identical twins. TCRdb re-derived calls from the 5' RACE reads in MiXCR, one entry per CDR3 protein. The sample consists of around 490,000 distinct CDR3 sequences, roughly 15% of them appearing once. This same sample was also taken into another study, of yellow fever vaccine responses in identical twins.

The sample consisted of CD4+ T cells sorted from blood. The receptor set was obtained from a woman aged 18 to 35 in good health.

This clonotype appeared a few times. This chain joins TRBV14 and TRBJ2-7; D tentatively fits TRBD1 or TRBD2 (5 bases each). The CDR3 is 15 amino acids. V lost 1 base and J 1 base, leaving 11 bases between the germline ends. Germline V CDR1 and CDR2: SGHDN, FVKESK. The CDR3, as DNA: TGTGCCAGCAGCCAAGGGTCGGGACGATCCTACGAGCAGTACTTC. It is translated as CASSQGSGRSYEQYF.

The chain uses TRBV29-1 and TRBJ1-1; D is unclear. Germline values: CDR1 SQVTM, CDR2 ANQGSEA. This CDR3 has 13 amino acids. V lost 6 bases and J 5 bases, leaving 16 bases between the germline ends. The CDR3 nucleotides are TGCAGCGTCGACAAGGGTCCTGATACTGAAGCTTTCTTT. It specifies CSVDKGPDTEAFF.

The chain couples TRBV24-1 to TRBJ2-1; D remains ambiguous. With 7 bases removed from V and 8 bases from J, the gap between germline ends came to 8 bases. Germline V gives CDR1 KGHDR, CDR2 SFDVKD. This CDR3 is built from 11 residues. This chain's CDR3 is CATSTVYEQFF. CDR3 bases: TGTGCCACCAGCACCGTGTATGAGCAGTTCTTC.

The genes are TRBV3-1 and TRBJ1-2; D unclear. The CDR3 totals 15 residues. Per germline, CDR1 LGHDT and CDR2 YNNKEL (reference sequence). The V and J ends lost 2 bases and 7 bases respectively, with 17 bases between them. The CDR3 bases are TGTGCCAGCAGCCAATCAGGTAGCCGGTCGGGTGGCTACACCTTC. As protein: CASSQSGSRSGGYTF.

This chain connects TRBV6-6 to TRBJ2-7, with 10 nucleotides matching TRBD2. The germline gives CDR1 MNHNY, CDR2 SVGAGI (reference sequence). The CDR3 sequence is 16 residues long. The ends lost 2 bases at V and 0 bases at J; junction bases unmatched: 4. Here the CDR3 DNA reads TGTGCCAGCAGTTACGTGGCTAGCGGGGGCTCCTACGAGCAGTACGTC. The encoded protein is CASSYVASGGSYEQYV.

The table lists this clonotype with a few counts. The chain recombines TRBV6-5 with TRBJ2-4; TRBD2 is a possible D gene (5 bases). CDR3 length: 14 amino acids. Trimming cost V 2 bases and J 2 bases, with 7 bases left between them. Germline assignment: CDR1 MNHEY and CDR2 SVGAGI. The CDR3 region has the DNA TGTGCCAGCAGTTACGGAGGTTCCAAAAACATTCAGTACTTC. Protein sequence: CASSYGGSKNIQYF.

In nucleotides, the CDR3 is TGTGCCAGCAGTTCTCACGGGACGGGGCTAGCCAAAAACATTCAGTACTTC. It is translated as CASSSHGTGLAKNIQYF. The chain employs TRBV28 and TRBJ2-4, with D possibly called TRBD1 or TRBD2 (5 bases each). Trimming cost V 4 bases and J 0 bases, with 16 bases left between them. The CDR3 is 17 residues long. CDR1 and CDR2 (germline): MDHEN, SYDVKM.

The rearrangement uses TRBV5-1 and TRBJ1-4; D uncertain. Trimming took off 0 bases at V and 13 bases at J, with 13 bases between the two ends. Looked up from germline, CDR1 is SGHRS and CDR2 is YFSETQ. There are 13 residues in the CDR3. In nucleotides, the CDR3 is TGCGCCAGCAGCTTGGTGTTTGGTGAAGTACTGTTTTTT. This sequence encodes CASSLVFGEVLFF.

In this sample, this clonotype turned up once. The chain is built from TRBV12-3 or TRBV12-4 and TRBJ2-4; 7 positions match TRBD2. V was pared by 6 bases and J by 2 bases, with 7 bases of the junction left unmatched. This CDR3 has 15 residues. Written as DNA, the CDR3 is TGTGCCAGCAGCCAGCGGGGAGCGCCCAAAAACATTCAGTACTTC. Translated: CASSQRGAPKNIQYF.

The chain joins TRBV24-1 to TRBJ2-1; D ambiguous. Trimming shortened V by 4 bases and J by 3 bases, and 15 bases separated the two germline ends. This CDR3 comprises 16 residues. Germline loops: CDR1 KGHDR, CDR2 SFDVKD. CDR3: CATSDSQIPNYNEQFF. Here the CDR3 DNA reads TGTGCCACCAGTGACTCGCAAATTCCTAACTACAATGAGCAGTTCTTC.

A few counts support this clonotype. The chain combines TRBV4-1 with TRBJ1-1, with D tentatively TRBD1 (6 bases). CDR1 and CDR2 (germline): MGHRA, YSYEKL. Trimming removed 5 bases at V and 6 bases at J, with 19 bases between. The CDR3 spans 15 residues. The CDR3 sequence is CASSSGWRGQAEAFF. The DNA of the CDR3 is TGCGCCAGCAGCAGCGGCTGGCGGGGGCAGGCTGAAGCTTTCTTT.

This clonotype occurred a few times. The V and J genes are TRBV12-3 or TRBV12-4 and TRBJ2-1; no definite D call. V was shortened by 6 bases and J by 5 bases, with 17 bases between the two germline ends. This CDR3 spans 15 amino acids. Here the CDR3 DNA reads TGTGCCAGCAGCATGCTACGAGACACTCACAATGAGCAGTTCTTC. Amino acids: CASSMLRDTHNEQFF.

This clonotype has only a few counts. The chain uses TRBV29-1 and TRBJ1-2; tentatively, D is TRBD1 (5 bases). Trimming shortened V by 7 bases and J by 3 bases, and 12 bases separated the two germline ends. Germline-derived CDR1 and CDR2 are SQVTM and ANQGSEA. CDR3 length: 12 amino acids. Here the CDR3 reads CSGRDGHYGYTF. DNA for the CDR3: TGCAGCGGGCGGGACGGGCACTATGGCTACACCTTC.

This clonotype was detected once. A read error may explain this, as a much larger clone is one base away. The chain combines TRBV12-3 or TRBV12-4 with TRBJ2-5, with D unclear. Trimming cost V 4 bases and J 9 bases, with 12 bases left between them. The CDR3 has 12 residues. CDR3 nucleotides: TGTGCCAGCAGTTCCCTCCCCGGTGCCCAGTACTTC. As protein: CASSSLPGAQYF.

The chain employs TRBV12-3 or TRBV12-4 and TRBJ2-1; 9 nucleotides line up with TRBD2. Trimming took 3 bases from V and 9 from J; bases not matched to a gene: 12. This CDR3 is 16 amino acids long. The CDR3 here is CASSFPAGGPQGEQFF. CDR3 nucleotides: TGTGCCAGCAGTTTTCCGGCGGGAGGGCCTCAGGGTGAGCAGTTCTTC.

The V call is TRBV3-1, the J call TRBJ2-7; possible D gene TRBD2, 5 bases. The CDR3 runs 14 residues. Trimming cost V 0 bases and J 4 bases, with 10 bases left between them. Germline V gene lookup returns CDR1 LGHDT and CDR2 YNNKEL (reference sequence). DNA of the CDR3: TGTGCCAGCAGCCAAGAGGGAGTAATATACGAGCAGTACTTC. Its translation: CASSQEGVIYEQYF.

V is TRBV12-5 and J is TRBJ2-1, with a weak D call TRBD1 (6 bases). Germline CDR1 LGHNT, CDR2 FRNRAP. This CDR3 is built from 14 residues. Trimming stripped 1 base from V and 8 bases from J, with 12 bases between. The DNA for the CDR3 is TGTGCTAGTGGTTTGGACGTACAGGGCCATGAGCAGTTCTTC. Protein: CASGLDVQGHEQFF.

This clonotype appeared many times. V usage is TRBV12-3 or TRBV12-4 and J usage is TRBJ1-5; 11 bases fit TRBD1. The CDR3 consists of 14 residues. Trimming removed 4 bases from V and 6 bases from J; junction bases left unmatched: 2. The CDR3 DNA follows: TGTGCCAGCAGTTGGGACAGGGGGTTTCAGCCCCAGCATTTT. Residues: CASSWDRGFQPQHF.

This clonotype occurred a few times. The V gene is TRBV27, the J gene TRBJ2-1; TRBD2 agrees at 12 bases. Germline V CDR1 and CDR2: MNHEY, SMNVEV (reference sequence). Trimming at V came to 6 bases and at J to 6 bases, leaving 6 bases not matched to a gene. The CDR3 is 15 amino acids. The CDR3 bases are TGTGCCAGCAGCAAAGGACTAGCGGGATCCAATGAGCAGTTCTTC. This encodes CASSKGLAGSNEQFF.

The rearrangement links TRBV20-1 to TRBJ2-3, with 7 bases that match TRBD2. The CDR3 contains 19 residues. With 0 bases clipped from V and 2 bases from J, the junction kept 17 bases outside the gene matches. Germline CDR1 DFQATT, CDR2 SNEGSKA (reference sequence). The CDR3 region is CSARDWRGRTASLTDTQYF. The CDR3 coding sequence is TGCAGTGCTAGAGATTGGCGGGGGAGAACAGCCTCCCTCACAGATACGCAGTATTTT.

This chain connects TRBV2 to TRBJ2-1, with 10 bases fitting TRBD2. Germline trimming cut 6 bases from V and 6 bases from J; bases unmatched to any gene: 5. Germline V gene data show CDR1 as SNHLY and CDR2 as FYNNEI. The CDR3 has 14 amino acids. The CDR3 DNA reads as TGTGCCAGCAGGCGGACTAGCGGAGGCAATGAGCAGTTCTTC. It codes for CASRRTSGGNEQFF.

The genes are TRBV2 and TRBJ2-6; D is unclear. The V end lost 8 bases, the J end lost 0 bases, and 5 bases lay between the germline ends. Germline V lookup: CDR1 SNHLY, CDR2 FYNNEI. The CDR3 is made up of 13 amino acids. CDR3 protein: CASWLSGANVLTF. The CDR3 nucleotides are TGTGCCAGCTGGCTCTCTGGGGCCAACGTCCTGACTTTC.

This clonotype was detected ten times or more. The V call is TRBV29-1, the J call TRBJ2-7, with D maybe TRBD2 (6 bases). CDR3 length equals 12 residues. Trimming removed 6 bases from V and 2 bases from J, with 11 bases in between. CDR1 is SQVTM and CDR2 is ANQGSEA in the germline V gene. The CDR3 loop is CSVGLSAYEQYF. CDR3 bases: TGCAGCGTAGGACTATCCGCCTACGAGCAGTACTTC.

This clonotype was detected many times. V gene TRBV6-5 combines with J gene TRBJ2-7; 11 positions match TRBD2. CDR1 and CDR2 from the germline V gene are MNHEY and SVGAGI. V dropped 4 bases and J dropped 1; count of bases not matched to a gene: 3. The CDR3 is 15 amino acids. The CDR3 loop is CASSSGTSGSYEQYF. DNA of the CDR3: TGTGCCAGCAGTTCCGGGACTAGCGGTTCCTACGAGCAGTACTTC.

The rearrangement uses TRBV29-1 and TRBJ2-5, with 11 bases lining up with TRBD2. CDR1 SQVTM and CDR2 ANQGSEA come from the germline V gene. Trimming cost V 5 bases and J 5 bases; bases outside gene matches: 10. The CDR3 runs to 15 residues. The CDR3 sequence is CSVTKLAGVQETQYF. The CDR3 region has the DNA TGCAGCGTTACAAAACTAGCGGGAGTTCAGGAGACCCAGTACTTC.

This chain connects TRBV20-1 to TRBJ1-6, with 8 bases fitting TRBD1. The V segment lost 5 bases and the J segment 10 bases; nucleotides outside the gene matches: 7. The CDR3 runs 13 residues. Germline V gene data show CDR1 as DFQATT and CDR2 as SNEGSKA (reference sequence). The CDR3 coding sequence is TGCAGTGCTGCGGACAGGGCGGAATCACCCCTCCACTTT. Translation: CSAADRAESPLHF.